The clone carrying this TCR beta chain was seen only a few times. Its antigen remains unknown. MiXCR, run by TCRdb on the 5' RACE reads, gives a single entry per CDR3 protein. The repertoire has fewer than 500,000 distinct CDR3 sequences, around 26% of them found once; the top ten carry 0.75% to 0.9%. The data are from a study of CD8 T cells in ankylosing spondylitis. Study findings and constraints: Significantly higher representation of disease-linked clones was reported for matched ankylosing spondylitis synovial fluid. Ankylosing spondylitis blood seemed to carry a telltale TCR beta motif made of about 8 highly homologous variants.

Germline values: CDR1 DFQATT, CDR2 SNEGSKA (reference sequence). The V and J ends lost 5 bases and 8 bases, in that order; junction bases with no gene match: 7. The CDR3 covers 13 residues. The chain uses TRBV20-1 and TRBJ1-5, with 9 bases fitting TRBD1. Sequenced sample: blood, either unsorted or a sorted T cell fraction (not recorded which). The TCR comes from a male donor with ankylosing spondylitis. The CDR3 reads CSASRTGVKPQHF. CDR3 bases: TGCAGTGCTTCACGGACAGGGGTTAAGCCCCAGCATTTT.